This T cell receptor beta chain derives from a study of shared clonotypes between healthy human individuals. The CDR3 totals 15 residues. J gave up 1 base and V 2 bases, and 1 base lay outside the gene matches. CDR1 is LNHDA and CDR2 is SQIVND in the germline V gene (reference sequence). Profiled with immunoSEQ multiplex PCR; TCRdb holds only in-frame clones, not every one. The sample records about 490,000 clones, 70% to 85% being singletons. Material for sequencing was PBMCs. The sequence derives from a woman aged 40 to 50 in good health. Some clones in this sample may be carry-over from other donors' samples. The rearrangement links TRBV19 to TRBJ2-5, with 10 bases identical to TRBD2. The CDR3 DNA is TGTGCCAGTAGTATAAGGACTAGCGGCCAAGAGACCCAGTACTTC. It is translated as CASSIRTSGQETQYF.